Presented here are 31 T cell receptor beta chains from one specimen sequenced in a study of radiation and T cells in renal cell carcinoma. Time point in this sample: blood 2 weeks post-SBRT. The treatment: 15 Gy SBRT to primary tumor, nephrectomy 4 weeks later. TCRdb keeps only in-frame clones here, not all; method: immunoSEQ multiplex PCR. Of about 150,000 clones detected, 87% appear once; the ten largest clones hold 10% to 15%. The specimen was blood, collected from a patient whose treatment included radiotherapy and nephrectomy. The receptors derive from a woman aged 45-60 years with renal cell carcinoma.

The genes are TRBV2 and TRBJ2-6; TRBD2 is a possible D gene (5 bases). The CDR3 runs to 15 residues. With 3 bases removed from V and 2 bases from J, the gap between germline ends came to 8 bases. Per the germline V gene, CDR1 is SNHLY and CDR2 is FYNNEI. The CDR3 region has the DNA TGTGCCAGCAGTGAGGGAGCGGCTGGGGCCAACGTCCTGACTTTC. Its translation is CASSEGAAGANVLTF.

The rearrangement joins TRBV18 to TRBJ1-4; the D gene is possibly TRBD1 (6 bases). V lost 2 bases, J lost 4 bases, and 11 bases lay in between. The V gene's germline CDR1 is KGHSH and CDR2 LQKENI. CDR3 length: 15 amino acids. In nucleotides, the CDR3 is TGTGCCAGCTCACCAACAAGGGGGGGTAATGAAAAACTGTTTTTT. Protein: CASSPTRGGNEKLFF.

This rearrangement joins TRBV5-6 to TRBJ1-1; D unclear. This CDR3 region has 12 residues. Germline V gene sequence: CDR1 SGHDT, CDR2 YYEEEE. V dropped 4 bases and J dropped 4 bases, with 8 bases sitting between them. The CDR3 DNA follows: TGTGCCAGCAGCGCCTTGCGCACTGAAGCTTTCTTT. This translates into CASSALRTEAFF.

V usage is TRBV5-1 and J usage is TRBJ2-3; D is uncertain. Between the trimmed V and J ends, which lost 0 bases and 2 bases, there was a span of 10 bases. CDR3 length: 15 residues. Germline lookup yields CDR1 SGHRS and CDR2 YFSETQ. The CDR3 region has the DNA TGCGCCAGCAGCTTGGTGCCTGATTACACAGATACGCAGTATTTT. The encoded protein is CASSLVPDYTDTQYF.

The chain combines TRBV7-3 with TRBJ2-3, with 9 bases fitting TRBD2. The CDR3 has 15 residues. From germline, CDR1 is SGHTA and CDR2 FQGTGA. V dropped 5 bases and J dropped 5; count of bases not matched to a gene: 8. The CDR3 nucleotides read TGTGCCAGCAGCCTTAGCGGGGGCCATGGAGATACGCAGTATTTT. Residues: CASSLSGGHGDTQYF.

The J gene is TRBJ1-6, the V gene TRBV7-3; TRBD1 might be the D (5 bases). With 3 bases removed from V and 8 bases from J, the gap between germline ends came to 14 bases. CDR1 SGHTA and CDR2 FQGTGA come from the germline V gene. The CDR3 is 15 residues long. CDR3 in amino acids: CASSLLGGSHSPLHF. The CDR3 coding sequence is TGTGCCAGCAGCTTGTTGGGGGGGTCTCATTCACCCCTCCACTTT.

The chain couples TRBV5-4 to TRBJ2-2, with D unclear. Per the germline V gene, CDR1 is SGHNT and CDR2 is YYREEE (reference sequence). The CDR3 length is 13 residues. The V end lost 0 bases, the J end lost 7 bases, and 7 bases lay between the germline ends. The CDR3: CASSLEYGGELFF. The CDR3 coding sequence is TGTGCCAGCAGCTTGGAATACGGCGGGGAGCTGTTTTTT.

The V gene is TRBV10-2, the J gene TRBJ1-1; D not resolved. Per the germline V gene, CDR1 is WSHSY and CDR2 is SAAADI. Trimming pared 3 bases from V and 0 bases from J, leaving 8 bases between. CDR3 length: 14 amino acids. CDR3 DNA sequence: TGCGCCAGCAGTGAAGGAGACCTGAACACTGAAGCTTTCTTT. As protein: CASSEGDLNTEAFF.

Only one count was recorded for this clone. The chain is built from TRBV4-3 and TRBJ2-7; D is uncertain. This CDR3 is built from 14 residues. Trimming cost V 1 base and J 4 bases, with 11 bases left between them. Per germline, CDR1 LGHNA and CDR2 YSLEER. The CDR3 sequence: CASSQAQVGYEQYF. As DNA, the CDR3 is TGCGCCAGCAGCCAAGCTCAGGTGGGGTACGAGCAGTACTTC.

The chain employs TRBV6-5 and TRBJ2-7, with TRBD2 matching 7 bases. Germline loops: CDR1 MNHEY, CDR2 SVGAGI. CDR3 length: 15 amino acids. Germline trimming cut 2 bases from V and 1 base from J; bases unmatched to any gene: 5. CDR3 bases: TGTGCCAGCAGTTACGGGGGGGTTGGGTCCTACGAGCAGTACTTC. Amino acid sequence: CASSYGGVGSYEQYF.

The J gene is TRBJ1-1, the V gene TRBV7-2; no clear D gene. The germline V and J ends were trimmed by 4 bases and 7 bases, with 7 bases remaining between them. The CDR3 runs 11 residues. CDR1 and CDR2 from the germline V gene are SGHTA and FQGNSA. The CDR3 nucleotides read TGTGCCAGCAGCTACCGATATGAAGCTTTCTTT. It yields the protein CASSYRYEAFF. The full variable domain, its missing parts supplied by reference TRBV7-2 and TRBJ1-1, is GAGVSQSPSNKVTEKGKDVELRCDPISGHTALYWYRQSLGQGLEFLIYFQGNSAPDKSGLPSDRFSAERTGGSVSTLTIQRTQQEDSAVYLCASSYRYEAFFGQGTRLTVV.

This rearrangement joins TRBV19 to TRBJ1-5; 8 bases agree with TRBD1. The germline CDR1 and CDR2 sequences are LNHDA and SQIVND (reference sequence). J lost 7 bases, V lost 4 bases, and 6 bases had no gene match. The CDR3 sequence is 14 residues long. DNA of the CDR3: TGTGCCAGTAGTAATGGACAGGGTGAACAGCCCCAGCATTTT. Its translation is CASSNGQGEQPQHF.

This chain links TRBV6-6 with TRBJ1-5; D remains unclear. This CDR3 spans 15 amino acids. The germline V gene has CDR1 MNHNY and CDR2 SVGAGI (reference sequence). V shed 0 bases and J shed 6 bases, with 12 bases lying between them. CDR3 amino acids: CASSYSRGDSQPQHF. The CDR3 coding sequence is TGTGCCAGCAGTTACTCACGCGGAGATAGTCAGCCCCAGCATTTT.

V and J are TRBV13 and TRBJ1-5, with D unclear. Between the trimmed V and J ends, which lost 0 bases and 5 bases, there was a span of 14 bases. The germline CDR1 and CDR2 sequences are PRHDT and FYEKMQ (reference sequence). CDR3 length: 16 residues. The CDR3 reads CASSLGGGLLDQPQHF. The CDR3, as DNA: TGTGCCAGCAGCTTAGGCGGAGGATTGCTGGATCAGCCCCAGCATTTT.

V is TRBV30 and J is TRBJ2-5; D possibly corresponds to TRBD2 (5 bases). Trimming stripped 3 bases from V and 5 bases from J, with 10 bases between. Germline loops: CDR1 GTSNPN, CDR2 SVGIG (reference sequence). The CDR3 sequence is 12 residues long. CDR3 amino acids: CAWRFGGETQYF. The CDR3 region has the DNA TGTGCCTGGAGATTCGGCGGGGAGACCCAGTACTTC.

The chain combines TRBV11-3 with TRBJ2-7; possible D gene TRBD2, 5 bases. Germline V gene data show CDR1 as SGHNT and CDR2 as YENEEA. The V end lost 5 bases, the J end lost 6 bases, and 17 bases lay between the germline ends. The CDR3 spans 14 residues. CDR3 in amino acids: CASSPSPSSGEQYF. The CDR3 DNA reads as TGTGCCAGCAGCCCATCCCCTAGCTCTGGCGAGCAGTACTTC.

CDR3 nucleotides: TGTGCCAGCTCAGGATCACAGGGGACTAATGAAAAACTGTTTTTT. Encoded protein: CASSGSQGTNEKLFF. The chain couples TRBV18 to TRBJ1-4; 7 nucleotides line up with TRBD1. CDR1 is KGHSH and CDR2 is LQKENI in the germline V gene. V shed 5 bases, J shed 2 bases, and the junction held 5 bases outside the gene matches. The CDR3 length is 15 residues.

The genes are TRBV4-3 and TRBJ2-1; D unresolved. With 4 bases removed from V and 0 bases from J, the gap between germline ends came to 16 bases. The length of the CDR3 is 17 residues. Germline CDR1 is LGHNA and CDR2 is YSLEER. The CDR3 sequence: CASSPLQSGSSYNEQFF. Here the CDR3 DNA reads TGCGCCAGCAGCCCCCTCCAGTCCGGTAGCTCCTACAATGAGCAGTTCTTC.

The CDR3 DNA is TGTGCCAGCAGTTACCGTTACGAGCAGTACTTC. This codes for CASSYRYEQYF. The V call is TRBV28, the J call TRBJ2-7; the D is unclear. The length of the CDR3 is 11 residues. Trimming took 4 bases from V and 4 from J, leaving 5 bases between them. CDR1 MDHEN and CDR2 SYDVKM come from the germline V gene.

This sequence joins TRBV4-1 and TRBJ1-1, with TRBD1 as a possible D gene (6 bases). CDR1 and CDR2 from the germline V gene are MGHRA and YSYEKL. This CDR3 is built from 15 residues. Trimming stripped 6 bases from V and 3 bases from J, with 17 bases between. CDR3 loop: CASRNTYRDDTEAFF. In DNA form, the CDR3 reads TGCGCCAGCAGAAACACCTACAGGGACGACACTGAAGCTTTCTTT.

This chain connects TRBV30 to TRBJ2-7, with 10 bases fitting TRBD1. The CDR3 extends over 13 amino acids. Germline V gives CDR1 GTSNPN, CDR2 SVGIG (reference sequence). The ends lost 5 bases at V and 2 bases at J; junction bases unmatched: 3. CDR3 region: CAWGTGVAYEQYF. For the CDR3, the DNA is TGTGCCTGGGGGACAGGGGTGGCCTACGAGCAGTACTTC. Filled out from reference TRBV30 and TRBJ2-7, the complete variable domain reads SQTIHQWPATLVQPVGSPLSLECTVEGTSNPNLYWYRQAAGRGLQLLFYSVGIGQISSEVPQNLSASRPQDRQFILSSKKLLLSDSGFYLCAWGTGVAYEQYFGPGTRLTVT.

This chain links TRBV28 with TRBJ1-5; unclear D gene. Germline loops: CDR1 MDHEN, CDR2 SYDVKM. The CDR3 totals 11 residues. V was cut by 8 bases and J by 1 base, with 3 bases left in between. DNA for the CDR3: TGTGCCAGCGGAAGCAATCAGCCCCAGCATTTT. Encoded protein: CASGSNQPQHF.

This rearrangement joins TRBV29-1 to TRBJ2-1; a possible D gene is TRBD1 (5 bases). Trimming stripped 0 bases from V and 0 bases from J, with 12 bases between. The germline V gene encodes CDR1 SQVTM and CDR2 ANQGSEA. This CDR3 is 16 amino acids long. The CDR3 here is CSVEERQRFSYNEQFF. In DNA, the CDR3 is TGCAGCGTTGAAGAGAGACAGCGTTTCTCCTACAATGAGCAGTTCTTC.

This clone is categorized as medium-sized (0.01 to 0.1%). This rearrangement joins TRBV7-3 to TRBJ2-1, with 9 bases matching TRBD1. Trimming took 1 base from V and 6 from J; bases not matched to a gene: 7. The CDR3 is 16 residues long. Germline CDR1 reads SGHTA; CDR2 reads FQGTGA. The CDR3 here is CASSLMGGQGLNEQFF. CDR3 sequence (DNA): TGTGCCAGCAGCTTAATGGGGGGACAGGGACTCAATGAGCAGTTCTTC.

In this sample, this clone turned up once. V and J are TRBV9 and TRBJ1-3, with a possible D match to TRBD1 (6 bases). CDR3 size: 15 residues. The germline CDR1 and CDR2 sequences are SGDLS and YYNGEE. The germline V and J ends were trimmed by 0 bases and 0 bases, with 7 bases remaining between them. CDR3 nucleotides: TGTGCCAGCAGCGTAGCGGACAGCTCTGGAAACACCATATATTTT. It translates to CASSVADSSGNTIYF.

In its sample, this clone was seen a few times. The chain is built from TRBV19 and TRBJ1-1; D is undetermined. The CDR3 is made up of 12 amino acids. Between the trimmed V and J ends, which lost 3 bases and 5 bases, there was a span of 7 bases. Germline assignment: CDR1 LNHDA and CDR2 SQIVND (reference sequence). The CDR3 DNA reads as TGTGCCAGTAGTATCATGGGGACTGAAGCTTTCTTT. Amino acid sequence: CASSIMGTEAFF.

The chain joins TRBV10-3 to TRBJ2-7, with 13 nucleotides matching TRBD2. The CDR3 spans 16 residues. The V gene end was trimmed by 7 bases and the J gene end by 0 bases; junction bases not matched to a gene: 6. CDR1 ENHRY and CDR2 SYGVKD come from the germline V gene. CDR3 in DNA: TGTGCCATCATGGGTGGACTAGCGGGGGTCTCCTACGAGCAGTACTTC. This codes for CAIMGGLAGVSYEQYF.

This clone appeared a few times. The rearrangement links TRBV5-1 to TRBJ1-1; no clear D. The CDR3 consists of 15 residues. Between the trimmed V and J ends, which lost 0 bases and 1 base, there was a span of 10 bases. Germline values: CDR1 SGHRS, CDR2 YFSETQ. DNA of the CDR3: TGCGCCAGCAGCTTGGGAATAGGAGCGAACACTGAAGCTTTCTTT. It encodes CASSLGIGANTEAFF.

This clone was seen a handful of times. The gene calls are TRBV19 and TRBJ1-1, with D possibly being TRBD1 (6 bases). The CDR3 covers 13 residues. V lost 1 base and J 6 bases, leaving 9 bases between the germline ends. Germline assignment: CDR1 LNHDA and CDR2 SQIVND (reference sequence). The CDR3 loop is CASSIGGQSEAFF. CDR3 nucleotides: TGTGCCAGTAGTATAGGCGGACAGTCTGAAGCTTTCTTT. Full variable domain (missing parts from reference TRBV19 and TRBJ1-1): DGGITQSPKYLFRKEGQNVTLSCEQNLNHDAMYWYRQDPGQGLRLIYYSQIVNDFQKGDIAEGYSVSREKKESFPLTVTSAQKNPTAFYLCASSIGGQSEAFFGQGTRLTVV.

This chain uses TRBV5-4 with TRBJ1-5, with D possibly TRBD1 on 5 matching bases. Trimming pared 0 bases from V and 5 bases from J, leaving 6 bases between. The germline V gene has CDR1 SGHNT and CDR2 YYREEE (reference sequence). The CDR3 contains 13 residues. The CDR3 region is CASSLGGDQPQHF. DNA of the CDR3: TGTGCCAGCAGCTTGGGGGGGGATCAGCCCCAGCATTTT. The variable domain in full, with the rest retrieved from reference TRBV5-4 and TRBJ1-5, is ETGVTQSPTHLIKTRGQQVTLRCSSQSGHNTVSWYQQALGQGPQFIFQYYREEENGRGNFPPRFSGLQFPNYSSELNVNALELDDSALYLCASSLGGDQPQHFGDGTRLSIL.

Here the CDR3 DNA reads TGTGCCTGGACACCCCGAGTGAGTGAAAAACTGTTTTTT. It yields the protein CAWTPRVSEKLFF. The chain recombines TRBV30 with TRBJ1-4; D gene unclear. CDR1 is GTSNPN, CDR2 SVGIG, per germline (reference sequence). There are 13 residues in the CDR3. V shed 4 bases and J shed 7 bases, with 13 bases lying between them.